This entry concerns a single TCR beta chain. There are many counts of this clonotype. Its antigen is currently not known. One base away there is no much larger clone; base qualities are not given. Two rounds of multiplex PCR were used to amplify the TCR beta CDR3 region from genomic DNA. The first PCR round used primers specific to each TRBV and TRBJ gene, and the primer sequences were filed in Chinese patent CN105087789A. Universal primers were used in the second round of PCR. The Roche High Pure PCR Template Preparation Kit was used to extract genomic DNA from frozen PBMCs. Libraries were sequenced paired-end with 151 bp reads on an Illumina HiSeq 3000. The authors' pipeline ran thus. CutAdapt was used to discard raw reads that did not contain the multiplex PCR primer sequences. High-quality paired reads were merged into contigs with PEAR. By alignment to reference sequences, MiXCR assigned TRB V, D and J gene segments to each contig. To remove sequencing errors, CDR3 sequences were clustered according to base quality and sequence similarity. Shannon entropy normalized by the natural log of productive TCR sequence number was used as the measure of diversity. Clonality was defined as one minus Shannon entropy divided by the natural log of the number of unique clonotypes. Using the Youden index from ROC curves, the researchers picked the repertoire-metric cut-offs for progression-free survival, and all analyses were carried out in R 3.5.3. Through fastp at Q25 and MiXCR, TCRdb rebuilt clones from the public reads, retaining in-frame beta chains. Each CDR3 protein gets just one entry, which takes the most common genes and DNA from the rows behind it. The V and J calls, along with clone size, are taken from TCRdb and not from the paper's own processing. The sample profile shows around 63,000 distinct CDR3 sequences; 26% of them were found once. Under 10% of the sample is in the top ten clones.

This specimen comes from a study of prognosis after radiotherapy for stage I lung cancer listed by TCRdb under 2021. Regarding the research as a whole: Between early 2018 and 2019, 20 or so stage I NSCLC patients were enrolled in Nanjing, China. Under 15 cases involved newly diagnosed primary stage I lung tumors, and roughly five involved oligometastatic NSCLC subsequent to surgical resection of the primary tumor. Every patient was deemed medically inoperable, around twelve because of comorbidities and 7 because they refused surgery. The cohort was made up of about a dozen men and about 6 women, with a median age of approximately 74 years and an age range of roughly 53 to 95 years. On tumor histology, twelve patients had adenocarcinoma and six or seven had squamous cell carcinoma. SBRT was given in 3 to 5 fractions with a biologically effective dose of at least 100 Gy, using image-guided IMRT or VMAT. SBRT was not combined with any concurrent therapy in any patient. Distant metastases were developed by four of the 19 patients after SBRT, at a median of around seven months, whereas no significant progression was observed in the other 15 patients. Peripheral blood TCR beta repertoires were profiled in stage I NSCLC patients before and after stereotactic body radiotherapy, and the repertoires were related to distant failure. A total of around 38 blood samples from approximately 19 patients were sequenced, with one sample obtained before and one obtained after SBRT for each patient. What the study reported, not specific to this receptor: The study was limited by its small cohort and short follow-up, and the findings require independent validation. All reported P values were unadjusted for multiple comparisons. Differences in TRBV and TRBJ usage frequencies by metastasis status were reportedly observed in two V genes at baseline and in about 10 V and two J genes after SBRT. Tumor specificity of expanded TCR clones was not determined. Post-SBRT Shannon entropy and its change from baseline were lower in patients who developed distant metastases; baseline Shannon entropy was not associated with metastases. Unique TCR clone counts fell after SBRT (median about 10,000 before versus 6,500 to 7,500 after; Wilcoxon paired P=0.011).

A history of other malignancies or of prior chemotherapy or radiotherapy was absent in all patients, and node-negative disease was shown on CT and PET/CT in all patients. Around 6 milliliters of peripheral venous blood were drawn into EDTA tubes at each of two time points. Ficoll-Paque Plus density-gradient centrifugation was used to isolate PBMCs. Right after collection, samples were kept at -80 degrees C until analysis. From its cysteine to its phenylalanine, the CDR3 spans 13 amino acids. Only the CDR3 region is kept as DNA, spanning 39 bases read in frame from base 1. According to the germline V gene, CDR1 reads MNHEY and CDR2 reads SVGAGI. V is clipped by 2 bases and J by 8 bases, and the sequence between their germline boundaries is 12 bases long.

The chain employs TRBV6-5 and TRBJ1-2; too little of a D gene remains to name it. Sequenced here: PBMCs, sampled before or after stereotactic body radiation therapy (not recorded which). The clonotype comes from a donor aged 50 or older with non-small cell lung cancer. The DNA sequence is given as TGTGCCAGCAGTTACCGGCCTGGATTCGGCTACACCTTC. It codes for CASSYRPGFGYTF.